The rows below give T cell receptor beta chains drawn from one sample of a study of beta chain features in type 1 diabetes. Some clones are missing from TCRdb's copy, which holds only in-frame ones; the method was immunoSEQ multiplex PCR. The sample consists of around 320,000 clones, around 13% of them appearing once. The sample consisted of central memory CD4+ T cells from blood. The source is a man aged 30 to 45 in good health. Each CDR3 is given with its conserved first and last residue. The D gene is left open where the match is weak. Clone sizes are given selectively: once, few, many, or a class where the clone is expanded.

TRBV11-2	-	18	TRBJ2-1	-	CASSTYSTHGTPNNEQFF	TGTGCCAGCAGCACCTACTCGACCCACGGGACACCAAACAATGAGCAGTTCTTC
TRBV6-5	-	13	TRBJ2-2	-	CASRSTPSGELFF	TGTGCCAGCAGATCCACTCCCTCGGGGGAGCTGTTTTTT
TRBV10-2	few	14	TRBJ1-2	-	CASSVDGRSYGYTF	TGCGCCAGCAGTGTTGACGGCAGGTCCTATGGCTACACCTTC
TRBV2	few	15	TRBJ1-5	-	CASQQGSHQDQPQHF	TGTGCCAGTCAGCAAGGATCACACCAGGATCAGCCCCAGCATTTT
TRBV6-1	-	15	TRBJ1-1	-	CASSFWSRLNTEAFF	TGTGCCAGCAGCTTCTGGTCTCGTCTGAACACTGAAGCTTTCTTT
TRBV4-3	-	13	TRBJ2-7	TRBD2	CASSTPGLAQQYF	TGCGCCAGCAGCACACCCGGACTAGCCCAGCAGTACTTC
TRBV6-5	-	15	TRBJ1-6	-	CASPGDNIYNSPLHF	TGTGCCAGCCCCGGCGACAATATTTATAATTCACCCCTCCACTTT
TRBV18	-	16	TRBJ2-2	-	CASSHGPPGDTGELFF	TGTGCCAGCTCACACGGACCCCCCGGGGACACCGGGGAGCTGTTTTTT
TRBV7-9	-	15	TRBJ2-5	TRBD1	CASSVGTGARETQYF	TGTGCCAGCAGCGTCGGGACAGGGGCTCGGGAGACCCAGTACTTC
TRBV7-7	-	15	TRBJ2-4	TRBD2	CASSFPGLAENIQYF	TGTGCCAGCAGCTTTCCGGGACTAGCGGAAAACATTCAGTACTTC
TRBV6-6	few	15	TRBJ2-5	-	CASSYVVGVGETQYF	TGTGCCAGCAGTTACGTCGTGGGAGTTGGGGAGACCCAGTACTTC
TRBV18	-	14	TRBJ2-5	-	CASSPPGVQETQYF	TGTGCCAGCTCACCACCTGGGGTCCAAGAGACCCAGTACTTC
TRBV30	few	19	TRBJ2-1	TRBD2	CAWSVGLAGLSRGRGEQFF	TGTGCCTGGAGTGTAGGGCTAGCGGGATTATCAAGGGGCCGGGGTGAGCAGTTCTTC
TRBV7-2	-	15	TRBJ2-3	-	CASSLAGGPSDTQYF	TGTGCCAGCAGCTTAGCGGGGGGGCCCTCAGATACGCAGTATTTT
TRBV5-1	-	13	TRBJ2-1	TRBD2	CASSLLAGNEQFF	TGCGCCAGCAGCTTACTAGCGGGCAATGAGCAGTTCTTC
TRBV4-3	-	16	TRBJ2-3	TRBD2	CASSRVAGSGTDTQYF	TGCGCCAGCAGTCGTGTAGCGGGATCGGGCACAGATACGCAGTATTTT
TRBV6-5	-	15	TRBJ2-1	TRBD2	CASSPRLAGLNEQFF	TGTGCCAGCAGTCCCAGACTAGCGGGACTCAATGAGCAGTTCTTC
TRBV30	-	13	TRBJ1-4	TRBD1	CAWTGQGNEKLFF	TGTGCCTGGACGGGACAGGGAAATGAAAAACTGTTTTTT
TRBV7-2	many	14	TRBJ2-2	-	CASSLVGPTGELFF	TGTGCCAGCAGCTTAGTTGGGCCAACCGGGGAGCTGTTTTTT
TRBV5-6	many	16	TRBJ1-4	-	CASSLDGLRRDGKLFF	TGTGCCAGCAGCTTGGATGGTCTTCGCCGGGATGGAAAACTGTTTTTT
TRBV10-3	-	17	TRBJ2-1	TRBD2	CAISPGLTSGTVGWQFF	TGTGCCATCAGTCCGGGCCTTACTAGCGGCACCGTAGGTTGGCAGTTCTTC
TRBV4-3	-	14	TRBJ2-1	TRBD2	CASSQDRLAAEQFF	TGCGCCAGCAGCCAAGATCGACTAGCAGCTGAGCAGTTCTTC
TRBV14	-	15	TRBJ2-5	-	CASSRPEGGAETQYF	TGTGCCAGCAGCCGGCCTGAGGGGGGAGCGGAGACCCAGTACTTC
TRBV4-2	few	12	TRBJ2-2	-	CASSQVTGELFF	TGTGCCAGCAGCCAGGTAACCGGGGAGCTGTTTTTT
TRBV7-9	few	15	TRBJ2-1	TRBD2	CASSRTSGRYNEQFF	TGTGCCAGCAGTCGGACTAGCGGGAGATACAATGAGCAGTTCTTC
TRBV27	-	13	TRBJ1-1	-	CASSLRAGTEAFF	TGTGCCAGCAGTTTAAGAGCCGGCACTGAAGCTTTCTTT
TRBV5-1	few	15	TRBJ2-1	TRBD2	CASSFGGETYNEQFF	TGCGCCAGCAGCTTTGGGGGGGAGACCTACAATGAGCAGTTCTTC
TRBV19	-	16	TRBJ2-6	-	CASSPRSGAGANVLTF	TGTGCCAGTAGTCCCAGGTCGGGTGCTGGGGCCAACGTCCTGACTTTC
TRBV29-1	few	13	TRBJ1-1	-	CSVGGHGNTEAFF	TGCAGCGTTGGTGGACACGGGAACACTGAAGCTTTCTTT
TRBV7-2	-	14	TRBJ2-1	TRBD1	CASRTDRADNEQFF	TGTGCCAGCAGAACGGACAGGGCGGACAATGAGCAGTTCTTC
TRBV18	few	14	TRBJ1-2	TRBD1	CASSPRDRVYGYTF	TGTGCCAGCTCACCACGCGACAGGGTCTATGGCTACACCTTC
TRBV4-3	few	21	TRBJ1-5	TRBD1	CASSRMNRRSTGGIGNQPQHF	TGCGCCAGCAGCCGGATGAATCGGAGGTCTACAGGGGGCATTGGCAATCAGCCCCAGCATTTT
TRBV5-4	-	16	TRBJ1-3	-	CASSVGPRSSGNTIYF	TGTGCCAGCAGCGTTGGTCCGCGGAGCTCTGGAAACACCATATATTTT
TRBV5-1	-	14	TRBJ1-4	-	CASSSDSYNEKLFF	TGCGCCAGCAGCTCGGACAGCTACAATGAAAAACTGTTTTTT
TRBV7-2	few	15	TRBJ2-1	-	CASTNRPDGYNEQFF	TGTGCCAGCACCAATCGCCCGGACGGATACAATGAGCAGTTCTTC
TRBV10-3	few	13	TRBJ1-1	TRBD1	CASRDRAVAEAFF	TGTGCCAGCAGGGACAGGGCTGTGGCTGAAGCTTTCTTT
TRBV11-2	-	15	TRBJ2-1	TRBD1	CASSWGQGPYNEQFF	TGTGCCAGCAGCTGGGGACAGGGACCTTACAATGAGCAGTTCTTC
TRBV7-3	-	15	TRBJ2-1	TRBD1	CASSAFGDSSNEQFF	TGTGCCAGCAGTGCGTTTGGGGACAGTTCCAATGAGCAGTTCTTC
TRBV6-5	-	13	TRBJ1-6	-	CASSRRENSPLHF	TGTGCCAGCAGCCGCAGGGAAAATTCACCCCTCCACTTT
TRBV6-6	-	14	TRBJ1-1	TRBD1	CAIGGTDGKTEAFF	TGTGCCATCGGCGGGACAGACGGGAAGACTGAAGCTTTCTTT
TRBV6-6	few	16	TRBJ1-1	-	CASSKHDGTPRAGAFF	TGTGCCAGCAGTAAACACGATGGGACCCCCAGGGCGGGAGCTTTCTTT
TRBV6-4	-	15	TRBJ2-1	-	CASSDTRTAMDEQFF	TGTGCCAGCAGTGACACTAGAACCGCTATGGATGAGCAGTTCTTC
TRBV11-3	few	13	TRBJ1-5	-	CASSLTASQPQHF	TGTGCCAGCAGCTTAACGGCATCTCAGCCCCAGCATTTT
TRBV9	-	13	TRBJ1-1	-	CASSVEGRTEAFF	TGTGCCAGCAGCGTAGAGGGCCGGACTGAAGCTTTCTTT
TRBV5-6	-	13	TRBJ1-2	-	CASSGQQGAGYTF	TGTGCCAGCAGCGGACAACAGGGCGCTGGCTACACCTTC
TRBV7-3	-	14	TRBJ2-3	-	CASSLMGTLDTQYF	TGTGCCAGCAGCTTAATGGGGACATTGGATACGCAGTATTTT
TRBV11-3	-	17	TRBJ2-3	-	CASSLDLGLAVTDTQYF	TGTGCCAGCAGCTTAGATCTGGGGTTAGCGGTCACAGATACGCAGTATTTT
TRBV5-5	few	18	TRBJ1-1	-	CASSWEQAESLQGTEAFF	TGTGCCAGCAGCTGGGAACAGGCGGAATCCCTGCAGGGCACTGAAGCTTTCTTT
TRBV5-6	few	17	TRBJ1-2	TRBD1	CASSLGSARGLYYGYTF	TGTGCCAGCAGCTTGGGATCCGCAAGGGGGCTTTACTATGGCTACACCTTC
TRBV11-3	few	15	TRBJ2-2	-	CASTLAIWNTGELFF	TGTGCCAGCACCTTAGCGATCTGGAACACCGGGGAGCTGTTTTTT